This paragraph reports one T cell receptor beta chain. Its specific antigen is unknown. The sample holds no much larger clone one base away, and base qualities are not on file. TCRbeta CDR3 regions were amplified from genomic DNA using the immunoSEQ Assay, a bias-controlled multiplex PCR. On the authors' methods: The number of nucleated cells in each sample was estimated from the amplification of reference gene primers within the assay. To quantify the absolute abundance of each unique TCRbeta CDR3 rearrangement, sequence reads were collapsed and filtered. For each sample, productive Simpson clonality was calculated as the square root of Simpson's diversity index across productive rearrangements. Drawn from immuneACCESS, this table holds only the in-frame rearrangements with V and J called that TCRdb kept. Clones are partly lost; checked studies trace under half to an unresolved V gene and leave the rest unexplained. Clone size and the V and J calls come from that table; the DNA yielded D and trimming. Recorded for this sample are roughly 89,000 clones; 80% of them occurred a single time. Together, the top ten hold 10% of the sample.

This entry is derived from a study of blood T cell repertoires in COVID-19 (dated by TCRdb to the early 2020s). Describing the broader study: Samples covering the acute and convalescent phases of COVID-19 were provided by collaborators in the United States, Italy and Spain. The material from the prospective study consisted of cDNA or gDNA derived from T cells, B-cell-depleted T cells, or PBMCs. Subjects who had been exposed to COVID-19, were actively infected with it, or had recovered from it provided the deeply sampled blood TCRbeta repertoires that made up the dataset. The repertoires were released in a freely available public database meant as a resource for research on the immune response to SARS-CoV-2. The samples were drawn from two sources: the first 160 participants of the ongoing ImmuneRACE study, and over 950 subjects contributed by 6 global collaborators. A de-identified subject ID, COVID-19 status, age in years and sex were almost always included in the sample metadata. Where available, HLA class I and class II types were obtained from metadata supplied by the sample provider rather than from assay-based typing. What the work shows at the level of the full study, not this receptor alone: Clinical and demographic metadata were provided uncurated, with the amount varying by source and participant.

Collaborating institutions collected whole blood in K2EDTA tubes following their own protocols. Collaborator samples were shipped for TCRbeta analysis as frozen whole blood, isolated PBMCs, or DNA extracted from either sample type. For CDR1 and CDR2, the germline V gene (reference sequence) lists LNHDA and SQIVND. The CDR3 numbers 13 residues from cysteine through phenylalanine. Only the CDR3 DNA is retained, 39 bases long and in frame from the first base. A distance of 11 bases separates the germline ends of V and J, which lose 4 bases and 5 bases respectively. The sequence came from a woman in her 70s with acute or convalescent COVID-19. The sequence is built from TRBV19 and TRBJ1-1; the D segment cannot be called with confidence. The specimen was peripheral blood. In nucleotide form, the sequence is TGTGCCAGTAGTAAGGCTTCGAGGACTGAAGCTTTCTTT. This yields the protein CASSKASRTEAFF.